What follows are 21 T cell receptor beta chains derived from one specimen sequenced in a study of T cells in Graves' hyperthyroidism and ophthalmopathy. Using RNA transcripts as the source, TCR beta CDR3 regions were amplified. The HTBI primer set was used in a first-round RT-PCR of the TCR CDR3. In TCRdb, the multiplex PCR reads were re-called with MiXCR into one record per CDR3 protein. Of more than 500,000 distinct CDR3 sequences detected, 40% to 55% appear once; the ten largest clones hold approximately 44%. Sequencing was done on a sample of peripheral blood or thyroid tissue (not recorded which). The receptors shown here come from an adult woman with Graves' disease, either hyperthyroidism or ophthalmopathy (not recorded which).

This clonotype was counted at least ten times. The CDR3 bases are TGTGCCACCAGCGGGGGGACTGCCTCGCAGTACTTC. Translating it yields CATSGGTASQYF. The J gene is TRBJ2-7, the V gene TRBV15, with D possibly TRBD2 on 6 matching bases. Germline V gene data show CDR1 as LNHNV and CDR2 as YYDKDF (reference sequence). CDR3 length: 12 amino acids. V gave up 5 bases and J gave up 9 bases, with 14 bases separating them. The full variable domain, its missing parts supplied by reference TRBV15 and TRBJ2-7, is DAMVIQNPRYQVTQFGKPVTLSCSQTLNHNVMYWYQQKSSQAPKLLFHYYDKDFNNEADTPDNFQSRRPNTSFCFLDIRSPGLGDTAMYLCATSGGTASQYFGPGTRLTVT.

The V and J genes are TRBV7-6 and TRBJ2-7, with 12 positions matching TRBD1. This CDR3 has 20 residues. CDR1 and CDR2 from the germline V gene are SGHVS and FNYEAQ. V lost 6 bases and J lost 2; bases outside the gene matches: 20. Written as DNA, the CDR3 is TGTGCCAGCAGTCGACCCGCCCGGGACAGGGGGCGCAGTGCTCCCTACGAGCAGTACTTC. This gives the protein CASSRPARDRGRSAPYEQYF.

This clonotype was seen at least ten times. The CDR3 protein is CAIKLQQDSEAFF. CDR3 nucleotide sequence: TGTGCCATCAAGCTGCAGCAGGACTCTGAAGCTTTCTTT. This chain uses TRBV10-3 with TRBJ1-1; the D is unclear. Between the trimmed V and J ends, which lost 7 bases and 6 bases, there was a span of 15 bases. Germline V CDR1 and CDR2: ENHRY, SYGVKD. The CDR3 consists of 13 residues.

The V and J genes are TRBV29-1 and TRBJ1-2; D gene unclear. The V and J ends lost 7 bases and 4 bases respectively, with 16 bases between them. Germline assignment: CDR1 SQVTM and CDR2 ANQGSEA. The CDR3 sequence is 13 residues long. Written as DNA, the CDR3 is TGCAGCGCCAAGTTAAGTGGTATCTATGGCTACACCTTC. Protein: CSAKLSGIYGYTF.

The V call is TRBV19, the J call TRBJ2-5; a possible D gene is TRBD1 (6 bases). Germline V gene lookup returns CDR1 LNHDA and CDR2 SQIVND (reference sequence). V lost 3 bases, J lost 9 bases, and 17 bases lay in between. This CDR3 comprises 14 residues. The CDR3 loop reads CASSIEALGQPQYF. CDR3 coding DNA: TGTGCCAGTAGTATTGAGGCACTCGGACAGCCCCAGTACTTC.

Details on this clonotype: Possible read error: a much larger clone is one base away. This chain uses TRBV7-6 with TRBJ2-7; D tentatively reads TRBD1 or TRBD2 (7 bases each). Germline V CDR1 and CDR2: SGHVS, FNYEAQ. This CDR3 region has 17 residues. CDR3 DNA sequence: TGTGCCAGCAGCCCCCAGGGGGGAGCTAGCGGAGTTTACGGGCAGTACTTC. This sequence encodes CASSPQGGASGVYGQYF.

In its sample, this clonotype was seen many times. The CDR3 region has the DNA TGTGCCAGCAGCCGGCTTGGAGAGACCCAGTACTTC. This sequence encodes CASSRLGETQYF. The V call is TRBV7-9, the J call TRBJ2-5; no clear D. CDR1 and CDR2 from the germline V gene are SEHNR and FQNEAQ (reference sequence). Trimming took off 5 bases at V and 4 bases at J, with 8 bases between the two ends. The CDR3 spans 12 residues.

On this clonotype itself: The junction differs from germline at one of its ends, possibly a read error. The chain is built from TRBV25-1 and TRBJ1-5; D is uncertain. The CDR3 is made up of 17 amino acids. Per germline, CDR1 MGHDK and CDR2 SYGVNS. Here the CDR3 DNA reads TGTGCCTGCAGTGCCCCAGGAGGTCTCAATAGCAATCAGCCCCAGCATTTT. Residues: CACSAPGGLNSNQPQHF.

V and J are TRBV28 and TRBJ2-7, with a possible D match to TRBD1 (6 bases). Trimming removed 3 bases from V and 3 bases from J, with 12 bases in between. This CDR3 has 14 residues. Per the germline V gene, CDR1 is MDHEN and CDR2 is SYDVKM. CDR3 protein: CASSLTGQNYEQYF. The CDR3 DNA reads as TGTGCCAGCAGTTTGACGGGACAAAACTACGAGCAGTACTTC.

The rearrangement links TRBV13 to TRBJ2-5; D is unresolved. The CDR3 loop spans 13 amino acids. Trimming took off 5 bases at V and 2 bases at J, with 9 bases between the two ends. Germline V gene sequence: CDR1 PRHDT, CDR2 FYEKMQ (reference sequence). The CDR3 DNA is TGTGCCAGCAGCGTACATACGCAAGAGACCCAGTACTTC. Translating it yields CASSVHTQETQYF.

Many counts were recorded for this clonotype. The chain recombines TRBV18 with TRBJ2-7; D gene uncertain. The CDR3 totals 14 residues. Deletions cut 3 bases from V and 3 bases from J, with 12 bases between. Germline CDR1 reads KGHSH; CDR2 reads LQKENI. The CDR3 nucleotides are TGTGCCAGCTCACCTGCATCGGGCAACTACGAGCAGTACTTC. Translation gives CASSPASGNYEQYF.

The rearrangement uses TRBV7-9 and TRBJ2-2; perhaps D is TRBD1 or TRBD2 (5 bases each). CDR1 and CDR2 from the germline V gene are SEHNR and FQNEAQ (reference sequence). The CDR3 length is 16 residues. Trimming left V 2 bases short and J 1 base short, with 11 bases between. This CDR3 reads CASSLNARGNTGELFF. CDR3 nucleotides: TGTGCCAGCAGCTTAAACGCGAGGGGGAACACCGGGGAGCTGTTTTTT.

This clonotype has only a few counts. A junction end diverges from the germline sequence, so it may reflect a read error. The chain combines TRBV10-2 with TRBJ2-7; 7 bases line up with TRBD1. Per the germline V gene, CDR1 is WSHSY and CDR2 is SAAADI. This CDR3 comprises 14 residues. CDR3 in DNA: TGTGCCAGCTCACCACCGGGACAGTACTACGAGCAGTACTTC. Its translation is CASSPPGQYYEQYF.

This clonotype has just a few counts. V and J are TRBV2 and TRBJ1-2; D is unclear. Trimming left V 3 bases short and J 8 bases short, with 4 bases between. CDR1 is SNHLY, CDR2 FYNNEI, per germline. The CDR3 covers 10 residues. CDR3: CASSDEGYTF. Written as DNA, the CDR3 is TGTGCCAGCAGTGACGAGGGCTACACCTTC.

V usage is TRBV19 and J usage is TRBJ1-6, with a tentative D call TRBD1 (6 bases). CDR1 and CDR2 from the germline V gene are LNHDA and SQIVND (reference sequence). This CDR3 is 15 amino acids long. The V gene lost 6 bases and the J gene lost 2 bases, with 11 bases spanning the gap. CDR3 loop: CASRIRDTYNSPLHF. The CDR3 region has the DNA TGTGCCAGTAGGATACGGGACACCTATAATTCACCCCTCCACTTT. Supplemented by reference TRBV19 and TRBJ1-6, the full variable domain reads DGGITQSPKYLFRKEGQNVTLSCEQNLNHDAMYWYRQDPGQGLRLIYYSQIVNDFQKGDIAEGYSVSREKKESFPLTVTSAQKNPTAFYLCASRIRDTYNSPLHFGNGTRLTVT.

The CDR3 region is CSVVSYNEQFF. CDR3 nucleotides: TGCAGCGTTGTCTCCTACAATGAGCAGTTCTTC. This rearrangement joins TRBV29-1 to TRBJ2-1; the D is unclear. Germline V gene sequence: CDR1 SQVTM, CDR2 ANQGSEA. This CDR3 is 11 amino acids long. Trimming pared 4 bases from V and 0 bases from J, leaving 1 base between.

This clonotype was observed a handful of times. This chain uses TRBV20-1 with TRBJ1-1; TRBD1 is a possible D gene (5 bases). V was clipped by 5 bases and J by 8 bases, with 21 bases between them. CDR1 is DFQATT and CDR2 is SNEGSKA in the germline V gene (reference sequence). CDR3 length equals 14 residues. The CDR3 DNA sequence: TGCAGTGCTGGCCGGGGCACCCCGGACGCAGAAGCTTTCTTT. This encodes CSAGRGTPDAEAFF.

The chain joins TRBV25-1 to TRBJ1-2; D remains ambiguous. Germline V gene sequence: CDR1 MGHDK, CDR2 SYGVNS. CDR3 length: 17 amino acids. The V gene lost 0 bases and the J gene lost 2 bases, with 16 bases spanning the gap. As DNA, the CDR3 is TGTGCCAGCAGTGAATATATTATCAGGAATTTAAACTATGGCTACACCTTC. Encoded protein: CASSEYIIRNLNYGYTF.

The gene calls are TRBV11-2 and TRBJ1-1; a possible D gene is TRBD1 (5 bases). Trimming left V 6 bases short and J 1 base short, with 18 bases between. Germline V gene sequence: CDR1 SGHAT, CDR2 FQNNGV. The CDR3 consists of 16 residues. CDR3 protein: CASSLIRQWENTEAFF. The DNA of the CDR3 is TGTGCCAGCAGTTTGATACGACAGTGGGAGAACACTGAAGCTTTCTTT.

The chain uses TRBV9 and TRBJ1-2; D is undetermined. The CDR3 totals 13 residues. Germline V lookup: CDR1 SGDLS, CDR2 YYNGEE. This CDR3 is CASLGESDYGYTF. The CDR3 DNA reads as TGTGCTAGCCTGGGAGAAAGCGACTATGGCTACACCTTC.

On this clonotype: Without the conserved terminal phenylalanine or tryptophan, this CDR3 likely stems from a read error. The DNA is omitted, as the CDR3 cannot be located on it reliably, and the CDR3 follows TCRdb's listing. This chain joins TRBV2 and TRBJ1-6; TRBD1 was called by the table and not checked on the DNA. The germline CDR1 and CDR2 sequences are SNHLY and FYNNEI. Counting both end residues, the CDR3 totals 10 amino acids. The CDR3 is CASRYRDTTY.